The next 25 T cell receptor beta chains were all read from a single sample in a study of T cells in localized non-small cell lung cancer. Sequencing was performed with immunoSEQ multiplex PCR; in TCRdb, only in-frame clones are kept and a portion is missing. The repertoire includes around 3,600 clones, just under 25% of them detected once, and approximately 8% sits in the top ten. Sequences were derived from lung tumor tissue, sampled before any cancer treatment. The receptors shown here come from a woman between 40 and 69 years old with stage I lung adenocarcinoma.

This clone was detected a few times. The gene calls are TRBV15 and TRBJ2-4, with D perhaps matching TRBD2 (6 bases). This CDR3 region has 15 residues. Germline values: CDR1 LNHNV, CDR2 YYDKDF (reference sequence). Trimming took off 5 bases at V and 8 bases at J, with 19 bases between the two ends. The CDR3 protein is CATSVSASAVDIQYF. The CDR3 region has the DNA TGTGCCACCAGCGTTTCGGCTAGCGCAGTTGACATTCAGTACTTC.

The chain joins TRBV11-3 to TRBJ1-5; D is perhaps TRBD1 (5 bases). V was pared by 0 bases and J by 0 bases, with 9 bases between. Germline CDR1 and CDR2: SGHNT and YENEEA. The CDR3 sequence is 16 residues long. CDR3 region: CASSLDSGYSNQPQHF. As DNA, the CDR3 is TGTGCCAGCAGCTTAGACTCAGGGTATAGCAATCAGCCCCAGCATTTT.

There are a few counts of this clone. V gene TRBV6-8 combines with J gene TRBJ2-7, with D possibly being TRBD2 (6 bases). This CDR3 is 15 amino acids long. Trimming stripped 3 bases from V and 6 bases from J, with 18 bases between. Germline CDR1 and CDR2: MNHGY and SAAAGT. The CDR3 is CASSYTPDRGGEQYF. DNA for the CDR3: TGTGCCAGCAGTTATACGCCAGACCGGGGAGGCGAGCAGTACTTC.

This CDR3 is CASSHRAPLINTEAFF. In DNA form, the CDR3 reads TGTGCCAGCAGCCACCGGGCTCCTCTCATCAACACTGAAGCTTTCTTT. This rearrangement joins TRBV11-3 to TRBJ1-1; D is uncertain. V lost 5 bases to trimming and J lost 2 bases, with 18 bases between them. This CDR3 contains 16 residues. Germline V CDR1 and CDR2: SGHNT, YENEEA. The whole variable domain, remainder taken from reference TRBV11-3 and TRBJ1-1, is EAGVVQSPRYKIIEKKQPVAFWCNPISGHNTLYWYLQNLGQGPELLIRYENEEAVDDSQLPKDRFSAERLKGVDSTLKIQPAELGDSAVYLCASSHRAPLINTEAFFGQGTRLTVV.

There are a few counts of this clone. CDR3 region: CASSTGVEAEAFF. In DNA, the CDR3 is TGTGCCAGCAGCACAGGGGTGGAAGCTGAAGCTTTCTTT. The V call is TRBV9, the J call TRBJ1-1; 7 nucleotides align to TRBD1. CDR3 length: 13 residues. After removal of 4 bases from V and 6 bases from J, the junction contained 6 bases not matched to a gene. The germline gives CDR1 SGDLS, CDR2 YYNGEE. The full variable domain, its missing parts supplied by reference TRBV9 and TRBJ1-1, is DSGVTQTPKHLITATGQRVTLRCSPRSGDLSVYWYQQSLDQGLQFLIQYYNGEERAKGNILERFSAQQFPDLHSELNLSSLELGDSALYFCASSTGVEAEAFFGQGTRLTVV.

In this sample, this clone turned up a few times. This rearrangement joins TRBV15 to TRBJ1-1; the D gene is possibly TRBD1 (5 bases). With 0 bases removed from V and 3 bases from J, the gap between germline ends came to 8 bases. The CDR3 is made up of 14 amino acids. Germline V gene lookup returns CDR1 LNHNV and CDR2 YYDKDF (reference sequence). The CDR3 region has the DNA TGTGCCACCAGCAGAGATGTGGGGGACACTGAAGCTTTCTTT. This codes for CATSRDVGDTEAFF. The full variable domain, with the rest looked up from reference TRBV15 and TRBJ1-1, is DAMVIQNPRYQVTQFGKPVTLSCSQTLNHNVMYWYQQKSSQAPKLLFHYYDKDFNNEADTPDNFQSRRPNTSFCFLDIRSPGLGDTAMYLCATSRDVGDTEAFFGQGTRLTVV.

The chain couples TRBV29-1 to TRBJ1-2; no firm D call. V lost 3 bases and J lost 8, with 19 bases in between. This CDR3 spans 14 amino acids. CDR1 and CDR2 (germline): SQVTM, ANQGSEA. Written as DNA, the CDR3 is TGCAGCGTTGAGGCCCCAGGAGGGTATACGGGCTACACCTTC. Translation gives CSVEAPGGYTGYTF.

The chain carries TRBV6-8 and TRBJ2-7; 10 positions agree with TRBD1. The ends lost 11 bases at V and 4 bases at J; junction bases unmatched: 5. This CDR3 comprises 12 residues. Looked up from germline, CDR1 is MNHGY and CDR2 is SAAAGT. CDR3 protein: CASGDRGYEQYF. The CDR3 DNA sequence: TGTGCCTCCGGGGACAGGGGATACGAGCAGTACTTC.

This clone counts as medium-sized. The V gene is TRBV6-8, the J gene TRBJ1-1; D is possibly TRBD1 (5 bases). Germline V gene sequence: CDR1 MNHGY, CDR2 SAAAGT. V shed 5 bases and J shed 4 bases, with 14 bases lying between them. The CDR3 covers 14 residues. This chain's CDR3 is CASSSTGAGTEAFF. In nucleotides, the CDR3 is TGTGCCAGCAGTAGTACCGGGGCCGGCACTGAAGCTTTCTTT.

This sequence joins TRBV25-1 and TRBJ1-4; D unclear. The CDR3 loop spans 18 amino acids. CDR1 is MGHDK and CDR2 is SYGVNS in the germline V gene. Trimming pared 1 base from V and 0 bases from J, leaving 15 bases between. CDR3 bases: TGTGCCAGCAGTGAATTGCCAGGCAGGACCTCAACTAATGAAAAACTGTTTTTT. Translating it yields CASSELPGRTSTNEKLFF.

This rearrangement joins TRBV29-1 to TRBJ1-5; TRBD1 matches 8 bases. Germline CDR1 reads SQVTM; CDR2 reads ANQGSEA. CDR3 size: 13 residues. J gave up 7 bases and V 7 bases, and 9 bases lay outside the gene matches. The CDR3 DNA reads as TGCAGCGGCGCGCAGGGGGCTGACCAGCCCCAGCATTTT. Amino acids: CSGAQGADQPQHF.

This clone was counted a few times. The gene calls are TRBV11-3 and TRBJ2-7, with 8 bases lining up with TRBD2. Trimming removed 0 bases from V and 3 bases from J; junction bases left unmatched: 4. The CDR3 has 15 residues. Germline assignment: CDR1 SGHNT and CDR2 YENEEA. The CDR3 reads CASSLEAGDLYEQYF. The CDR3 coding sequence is TGTGCCAGCAGCTTAGAAGCGGGGGACCTCTACGAGCAGTACTTC.

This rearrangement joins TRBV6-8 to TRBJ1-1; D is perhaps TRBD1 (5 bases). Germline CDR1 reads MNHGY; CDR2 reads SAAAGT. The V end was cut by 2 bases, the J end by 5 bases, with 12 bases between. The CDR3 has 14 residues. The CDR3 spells CASSYQGLGTEAFF. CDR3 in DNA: TGTGCCAGCAGTTACCAGGGCCTGGGAACTGAAGCTTTCTTT.

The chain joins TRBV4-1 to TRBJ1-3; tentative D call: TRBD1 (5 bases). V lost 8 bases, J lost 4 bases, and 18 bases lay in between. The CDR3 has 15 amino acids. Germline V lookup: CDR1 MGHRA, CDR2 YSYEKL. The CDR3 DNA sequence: TGCGCCAGCCTCGCTTCCGTCGGGGCGGGAAACACCATATATTTT. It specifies CASLASVGAGNTIYF.

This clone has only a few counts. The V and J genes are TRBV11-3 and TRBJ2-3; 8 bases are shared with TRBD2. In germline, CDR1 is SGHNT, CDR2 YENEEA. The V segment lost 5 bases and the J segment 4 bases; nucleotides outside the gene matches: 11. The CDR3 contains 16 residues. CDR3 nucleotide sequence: TGTGCCAGCAGCCCCCTGGGACTAGTCCAGGCAGATACGCAGTATTTT. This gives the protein CASSPLGLVQADTQYF.

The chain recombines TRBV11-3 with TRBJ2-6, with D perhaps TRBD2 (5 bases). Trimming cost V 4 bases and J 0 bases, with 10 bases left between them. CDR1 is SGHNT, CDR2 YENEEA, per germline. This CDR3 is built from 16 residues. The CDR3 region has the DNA TGTGCCAGCAGCTCAGAGGGTTACTCTGGGGCCAACGTCCTGACTTTC. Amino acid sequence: CASSSEGYSGANVLTF. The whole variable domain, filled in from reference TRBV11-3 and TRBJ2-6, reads EAGVVQSPRYKIIEKKQPVAFWCNPISGHNTLYWYLQNLGQGPELLIRYENEEAVDDSQLPKDRFSAERLKGVDSTLKIQPAELGDSAVYLCASSSEGYSGANVLTFGAGSRLTVL.

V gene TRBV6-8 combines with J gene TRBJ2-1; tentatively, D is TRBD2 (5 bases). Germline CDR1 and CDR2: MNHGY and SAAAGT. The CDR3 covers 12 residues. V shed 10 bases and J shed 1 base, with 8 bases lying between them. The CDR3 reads CAIRGSYNEQFF. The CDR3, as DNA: TGTGCCATCCGAGGGTCCTACAATGAGCAGTTCTTC.

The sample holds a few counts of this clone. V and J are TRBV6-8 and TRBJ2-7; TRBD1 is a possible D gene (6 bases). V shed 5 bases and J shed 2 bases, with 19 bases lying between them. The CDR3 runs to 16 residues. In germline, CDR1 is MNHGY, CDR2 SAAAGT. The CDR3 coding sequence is TGTGCCAGCAGTGCCGGGGCCTCAGGGGTCCCCTACGAGCAGTACTTC. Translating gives CASSAGASGVPYEQYF.

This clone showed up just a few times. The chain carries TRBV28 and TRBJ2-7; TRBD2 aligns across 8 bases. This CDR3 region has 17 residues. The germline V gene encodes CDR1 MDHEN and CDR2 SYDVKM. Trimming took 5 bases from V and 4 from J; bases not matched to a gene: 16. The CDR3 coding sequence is TGTGCCAGCAGTGGTGGGACACCCGGGGGGGGACTTTACGAGCAGTACTTC. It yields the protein CASSGGTPGGGLYEQYF.

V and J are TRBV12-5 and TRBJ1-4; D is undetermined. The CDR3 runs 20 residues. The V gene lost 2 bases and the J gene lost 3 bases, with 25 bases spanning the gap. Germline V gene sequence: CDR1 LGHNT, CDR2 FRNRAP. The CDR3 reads CASGLSGPLSNIRPNEKLFF. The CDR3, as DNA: TGTGCTAGTGGTTTGTCCGGCCCTTTAAGTAACATACGTCCTAATGAAAAACTGTTTTTT.

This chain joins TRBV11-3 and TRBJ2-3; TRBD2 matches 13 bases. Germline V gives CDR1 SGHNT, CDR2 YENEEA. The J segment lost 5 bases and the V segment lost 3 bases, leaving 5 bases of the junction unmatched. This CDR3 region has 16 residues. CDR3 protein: CASSLELAGGRDTQYF. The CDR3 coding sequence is TGTGCCAGCAGCTTGGAACTAGCGGGGGGGCGAGATACGCAGTATTTT.

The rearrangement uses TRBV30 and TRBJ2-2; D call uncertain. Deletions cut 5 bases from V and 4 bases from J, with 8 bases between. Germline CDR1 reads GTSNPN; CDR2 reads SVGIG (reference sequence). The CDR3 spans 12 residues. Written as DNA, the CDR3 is TGTGCCTGGGGCAGACTCACCGGGGAGCTGTTTTTT. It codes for CAWGRLTGELFF.

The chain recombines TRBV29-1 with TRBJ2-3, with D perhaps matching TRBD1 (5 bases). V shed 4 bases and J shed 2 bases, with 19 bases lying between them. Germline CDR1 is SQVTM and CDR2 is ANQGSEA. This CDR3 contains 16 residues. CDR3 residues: CSVARRQNIDTDTQYF. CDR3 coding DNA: TGCAGCGTTGCCCGACGACAGAATATCGACACAGATACGCAGTATTTT.

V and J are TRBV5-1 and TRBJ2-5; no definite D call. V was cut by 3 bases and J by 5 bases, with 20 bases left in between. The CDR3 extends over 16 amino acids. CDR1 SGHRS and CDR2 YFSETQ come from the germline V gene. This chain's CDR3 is CASSWQGGGGGETQYF. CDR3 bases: TGCGCCAGCAGCTGGCAAGGTGGTGGCGGTGGGGAGACCCAGTACTTC.

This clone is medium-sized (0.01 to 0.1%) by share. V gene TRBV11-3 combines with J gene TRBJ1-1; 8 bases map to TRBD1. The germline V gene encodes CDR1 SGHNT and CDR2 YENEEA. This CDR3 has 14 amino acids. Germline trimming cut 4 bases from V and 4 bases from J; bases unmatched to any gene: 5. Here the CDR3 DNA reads TGTGCCAGCAGCTCAGGGGGCAGGAGCACTGAAGCTTTCTTT. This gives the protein CASSSGGRSTEAFF.